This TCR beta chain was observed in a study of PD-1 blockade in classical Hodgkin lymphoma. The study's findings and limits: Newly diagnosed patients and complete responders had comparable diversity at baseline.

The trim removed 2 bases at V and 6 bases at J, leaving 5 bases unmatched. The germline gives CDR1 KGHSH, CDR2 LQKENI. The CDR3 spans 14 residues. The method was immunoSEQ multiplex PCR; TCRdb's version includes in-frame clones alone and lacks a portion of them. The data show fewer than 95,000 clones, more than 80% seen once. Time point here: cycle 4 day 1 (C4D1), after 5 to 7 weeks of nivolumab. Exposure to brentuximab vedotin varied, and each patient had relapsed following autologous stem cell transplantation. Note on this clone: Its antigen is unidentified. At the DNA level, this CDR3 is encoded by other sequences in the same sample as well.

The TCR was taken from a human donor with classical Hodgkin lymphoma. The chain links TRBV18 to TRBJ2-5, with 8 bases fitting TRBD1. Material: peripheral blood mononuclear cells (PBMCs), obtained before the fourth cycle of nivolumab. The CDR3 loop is CASSPTGGRKTQYF. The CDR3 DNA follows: TGTGCCAGCTCACCAACAGGGGGTAGAAAGACCCAGTACTTC.